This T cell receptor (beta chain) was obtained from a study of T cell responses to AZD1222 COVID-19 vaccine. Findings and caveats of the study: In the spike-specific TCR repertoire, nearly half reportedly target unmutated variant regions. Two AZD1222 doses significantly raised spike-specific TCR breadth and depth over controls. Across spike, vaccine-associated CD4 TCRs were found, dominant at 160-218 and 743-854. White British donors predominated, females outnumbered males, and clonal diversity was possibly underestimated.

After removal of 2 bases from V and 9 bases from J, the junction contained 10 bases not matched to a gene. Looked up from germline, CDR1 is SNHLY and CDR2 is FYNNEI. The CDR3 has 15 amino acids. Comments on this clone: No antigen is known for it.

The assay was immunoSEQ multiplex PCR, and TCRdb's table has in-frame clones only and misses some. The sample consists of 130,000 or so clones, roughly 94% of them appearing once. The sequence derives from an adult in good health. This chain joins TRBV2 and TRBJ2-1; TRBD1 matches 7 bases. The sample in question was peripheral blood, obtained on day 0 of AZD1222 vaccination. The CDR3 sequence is CASSELLGTAVEQFF. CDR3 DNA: TGTGCCAGCAGTGAATTACTAGGGACAGCCGTTGAGCAGTTCTTC.